This TCR beta chain was observed in a study of cytomegalovirus exposure and HLA in healthy donors. The study, taken as a whole, reports: Usually a TCR sequence was rare, but some public TCRs were found in many donors. Information on immune exposure was restricted to one variable (CMV serostatus). Analysis was carried out at a later point, and it linked a missense DCLRE1C variant to TCR beta V- and J-gene trimming. A later analysis, which compared TCR beta chains of equal frequency, found the HLA-associated ones more clonally expanded.

Vbeta (60) and Jbeta (13) primers were used in the PCR. The table came from immunoSEQ multiplex PCR; TCRdb's copy has only in-frame clones and leaves some out. Of about 150,000 clones detected, roughly 80% appear once; the ten largest clones hold 2.5% to 3.5%. Worth noting for this clone: Its antigen is unidentified.

This CDR3 has 15 residues. V was trimmed by 4 bases and J by 7 bases, leaving 20 bases between them. Germline V CDR1 and CDR2: SGHRS, YFSETQ. Sequencing input: PBMCs. The chain combines TRBV5-1 with TRBJ1-2; D not resolved. The clonotype comes from a man aged 40-50 years in good health and CMV-seronegative. Written as DNA, the CDR3 is TGCGCCAGCAGCCCTTCCGGAGAGGGTTCGGGTGGCTACACCTTC. It codes for CASSPSGEGSGGYTF.